The sequence of this T cell receptor (beta chain) was determined in a study of blood T cell repertoires in COVID-19 (dated by TCRdb to 2020 to 2022). In terms of the full investigation: The collaborator samples originated in the United States, Italy and Spain and spanned the acute and convalescent phases of COVID-19. Sample metadata almost always included a de-identified subject ID, COVID-19 status, age in years and sex. The material from the prospective study consisted of cDNA or gDNA derived from T cells, B-cell-depleted T cells, or PBMCs. The repertoires were released in a freely available public database intended as a resource for research on the immune response to SARS-CoV-2. Where HLA class I and class II types were available, the types were taken from metadata supplied by the sample provider, not from assay-based typing. The dataset comprised deeply sampled blood TCRbeta repertoires from subjects exposed to, actively infected with, or recovered from COVID-19. Samples were obtained from the ongoing ImmuneRACE study (first 160 participants) and from approximately 1,200 subjects provided by 6 global collaborators. Overall study outcomes, separate from this receptor: The quantity of clinical and demographic metadata differed by source and by participant and was supplied without curation.

TCRbeta CDR3 regions were amplified from genomic DNA using the immunoSEQ Assay, a bias-controlled multiplex PCR. The study's processing was this. Nucleated cell counts per sample were estimated from amplification of reference gene primers within the assay. To quantify the absolute abundance of each unique TCRbeta CDR3 rearrangement, sequence reads were collapsed and filtered. For each sample, productive Simpson clonality was calculated by taking the square root of Simpson's diversity index across productive rearrangements. TCRdb holds this immuneACCESS table with in-frame rearrangements only. Some clones are missing; in checked studies, unresolved V genes explain under half, and the rest has no known cause. The D gene and trimming were derived from the DNA, and the V and J assignments and clone size from that table. The sample includes about 70,000 clones, with around 88% observed a single time. The ten largest clones add up to approximately 12% of the sample.

About this clone: The antigen it recognizes is unknown. The sample holds no much larger clone one base away, and base qualities are not on file.

Each collaborating institution followed its own protocols to collect whole blood in K2EDTA tubes. For TCRbeta analysis, collaborators shipped samples in one of three forms: frozen whole blood, isolated PBMCs, or DNA extracted from either of those sample types. The source material was peripheral blood. This TCR was sampled from a human donor in a cohort sampled during active COVID-19.

CDR3 sequence: CASSIEDRGNTEAFF. The DNA sequence is as follows: TGTGCCAGTAGTATAGAGGACAGGGGGAACACTGAAGCTTTCTTT. Recombination linked TRBV19 to TRBJ1-1; a stretch of 9 junction bases matches TRBD1. Trimmed from V: 0 bases; trimmed from J: 1 base; junction bases lacking a gene match: 0. CDR1 and CDR2 are read off the germline V gene (reference sequence) as LNHDA and SQIVND. CDR3 length: 15 amino acids, cysteine to phenylalanine. Left in the record is the CDR3 DNA by itself, 45 bases read in frame from the first base. The variable domain in full, with residues beyond the CDR3 obtained from the reference TRBV19 and TRBJ1-1 genes, is DGGITQSPKYLFRKEGQNVTLSCEQNLNHDAMYWYRQDPGQGLRLIYYSQIVNDFQKGDIAEGYSVSREKKESFPLTVTSAQKNPTAFYLCASSIEDRGNTEAFFGQGTRLTVV.